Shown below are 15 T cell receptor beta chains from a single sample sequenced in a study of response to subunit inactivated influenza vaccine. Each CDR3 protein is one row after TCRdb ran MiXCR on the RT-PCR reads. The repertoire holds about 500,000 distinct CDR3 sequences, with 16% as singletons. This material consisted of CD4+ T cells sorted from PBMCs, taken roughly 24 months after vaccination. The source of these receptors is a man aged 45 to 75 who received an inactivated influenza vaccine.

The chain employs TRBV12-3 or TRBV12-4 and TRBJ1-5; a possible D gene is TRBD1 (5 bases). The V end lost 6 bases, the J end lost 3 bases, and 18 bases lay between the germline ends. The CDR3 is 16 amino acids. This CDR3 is CASSYTGVSLNQPQHF. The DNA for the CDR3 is TGTGCCAGCAGCTATACGGGGGTCTCCCTCAATCAGCCCCAGCATTTT.

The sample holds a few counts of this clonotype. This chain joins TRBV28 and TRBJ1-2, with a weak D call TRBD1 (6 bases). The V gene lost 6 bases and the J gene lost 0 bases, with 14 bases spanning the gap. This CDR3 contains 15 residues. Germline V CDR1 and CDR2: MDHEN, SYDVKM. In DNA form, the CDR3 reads TGTGCCAGCAGCGATCCGAGGGGGACTAACTATGGCTACACCTTC. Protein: CASSDPRGTNYGYTF.

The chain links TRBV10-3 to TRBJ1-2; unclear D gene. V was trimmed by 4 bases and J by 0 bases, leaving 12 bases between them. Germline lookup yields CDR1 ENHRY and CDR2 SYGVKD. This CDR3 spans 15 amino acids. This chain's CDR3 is CAISVRPQANYGYTF. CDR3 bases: TGTGCCATCAGTGTGAGACCGCAAGCTAACTATGGCTACACCTTC.

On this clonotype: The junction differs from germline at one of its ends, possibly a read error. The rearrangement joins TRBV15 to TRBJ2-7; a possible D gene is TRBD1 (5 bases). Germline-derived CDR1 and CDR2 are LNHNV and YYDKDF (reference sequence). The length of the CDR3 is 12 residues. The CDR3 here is CATSGAGYKQYF. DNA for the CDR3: TGTGCCACCAGTGGGGCAGGCTACAAGCAGTACTTC.

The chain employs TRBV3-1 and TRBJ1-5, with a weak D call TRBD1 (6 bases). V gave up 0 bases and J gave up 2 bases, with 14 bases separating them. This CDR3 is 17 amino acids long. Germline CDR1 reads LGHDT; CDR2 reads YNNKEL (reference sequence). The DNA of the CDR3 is TGTGCCAGCAGCCAAGAATGGGCAGGGGCAGGCAATCAGCCCCAGCATTTT. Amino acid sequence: CASSQEWAGAGNQPQHF.

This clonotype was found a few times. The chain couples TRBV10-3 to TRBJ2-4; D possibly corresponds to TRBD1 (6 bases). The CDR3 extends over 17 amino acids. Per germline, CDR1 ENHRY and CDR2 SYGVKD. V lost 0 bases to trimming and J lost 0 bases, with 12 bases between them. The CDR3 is CAISESRGYSAKNIQYF. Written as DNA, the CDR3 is TGTGCCATCAGTGAGTCGAGGGGGTACTCAGCCAAAAACATTCAGTACTTC.

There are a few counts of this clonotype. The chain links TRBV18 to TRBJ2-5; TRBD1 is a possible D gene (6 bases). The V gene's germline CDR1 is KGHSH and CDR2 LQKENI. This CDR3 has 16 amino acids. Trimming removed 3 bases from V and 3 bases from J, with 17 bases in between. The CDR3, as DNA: TGTGCCAGCTCACCTCCCTTTAAAACAGGGAAAGAGACCCAGTACTTC. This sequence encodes CASSPPFKTGKETQYF. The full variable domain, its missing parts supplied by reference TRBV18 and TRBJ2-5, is NAGVMQNPRHLVRRRGQEARLRCSPMKGHSHVYWYRQLPEEGLKFMVYLQKENIIDESGMPKERFSAEFPKEGPSILRIQQVVRGDSAAYFCASSPPFKTGKETQYFGPGTRLLVL.

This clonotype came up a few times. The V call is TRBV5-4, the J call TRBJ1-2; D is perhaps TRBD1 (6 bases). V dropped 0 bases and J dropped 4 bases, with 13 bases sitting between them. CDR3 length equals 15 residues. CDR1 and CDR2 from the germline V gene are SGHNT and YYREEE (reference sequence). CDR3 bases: TGTGCCAGCAGCTTGGGAGGGGGAGAAGGCTATGGCTACACCTTC. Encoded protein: CASSLGGGEGYGYTF.

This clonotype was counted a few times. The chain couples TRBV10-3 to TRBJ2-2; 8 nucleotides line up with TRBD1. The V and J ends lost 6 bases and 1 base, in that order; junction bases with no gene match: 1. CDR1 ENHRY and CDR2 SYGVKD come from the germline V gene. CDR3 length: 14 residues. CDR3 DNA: TGTGCCATCAGGGGACAGGTGAACACCGGGGAGCTGTTTTTT. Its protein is CAIRGQVNTGELFF.

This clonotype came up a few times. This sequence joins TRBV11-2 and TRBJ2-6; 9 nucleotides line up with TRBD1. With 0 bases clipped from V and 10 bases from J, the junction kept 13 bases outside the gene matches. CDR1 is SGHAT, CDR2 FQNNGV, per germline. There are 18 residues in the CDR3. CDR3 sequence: CASSLDKMDRGFRNVLTF. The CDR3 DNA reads TGTGCCAGCAGCTTAGACAAGATGGACAGGGGCTTTAGGAACGTCCTGACTTTC. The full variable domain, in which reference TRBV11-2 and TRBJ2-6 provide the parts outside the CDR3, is EAGVAQSPRYKIIEKRQSVAFWCNPISGHATLYWYQQILGQGPKLLIQFQNNGVVDDSQLPKDRFSAERLKGVDSTLKIQPAKLEDSAVYLCASSLDKMDRGFRNVLTFGAGSRLTVL.

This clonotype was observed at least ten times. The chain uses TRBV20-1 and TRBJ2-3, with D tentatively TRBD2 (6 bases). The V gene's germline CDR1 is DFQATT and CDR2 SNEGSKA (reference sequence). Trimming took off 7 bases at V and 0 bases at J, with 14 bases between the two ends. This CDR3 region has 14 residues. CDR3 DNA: TGCAGTGGTCGGGAGTTCACTAGCACAGATACGCAGTATTTT. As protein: CSGREFTSTDTQYF.

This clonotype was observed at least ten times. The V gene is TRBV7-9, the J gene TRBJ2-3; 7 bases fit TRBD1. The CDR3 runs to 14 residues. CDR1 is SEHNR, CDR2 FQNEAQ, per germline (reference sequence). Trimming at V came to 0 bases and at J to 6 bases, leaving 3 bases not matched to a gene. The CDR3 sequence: CASSLAGGWDTQYF. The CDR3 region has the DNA TGTGCCAGCAGCTTAGCAGGGGGCTGGGATACGCAGTATTTT.

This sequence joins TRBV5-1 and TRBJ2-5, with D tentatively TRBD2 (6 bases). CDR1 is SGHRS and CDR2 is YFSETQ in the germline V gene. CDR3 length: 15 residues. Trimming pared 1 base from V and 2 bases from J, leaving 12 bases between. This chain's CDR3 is CASSLSAGSQETQYF. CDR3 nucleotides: TGCGCCAGCAGCTTGTCAGCCGGGAGTCAAGAGACCCAGTACTTC.

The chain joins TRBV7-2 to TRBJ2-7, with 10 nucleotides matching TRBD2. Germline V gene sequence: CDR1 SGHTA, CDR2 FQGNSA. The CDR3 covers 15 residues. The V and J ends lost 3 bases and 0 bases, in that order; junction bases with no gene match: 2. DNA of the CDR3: TGTGCCAGCAGCTTTCTAGCGGGGGACTCCTACGAGCAGTACTTC. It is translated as CASSFLAGDSYEQYF.

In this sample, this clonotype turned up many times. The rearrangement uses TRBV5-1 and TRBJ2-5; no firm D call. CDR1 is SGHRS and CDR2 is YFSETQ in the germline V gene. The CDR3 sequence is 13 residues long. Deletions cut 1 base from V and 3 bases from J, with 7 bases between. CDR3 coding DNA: TGCGCCAGCAGCTTGAGGCAGAAAGAGACCCAGTACTTC. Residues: CASSLRQKETQYF. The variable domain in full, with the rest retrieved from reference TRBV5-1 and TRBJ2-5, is KAGVTQTPRYLIKTRGQQVTLSCSPISGHRSVSWYQQTPGQGLQFLFEYFSETQRNKGNFPGRFSGRQFSNSRSEMNVSTLELGDSALYLCASSLRQKETQYFGPGTRLLVL.